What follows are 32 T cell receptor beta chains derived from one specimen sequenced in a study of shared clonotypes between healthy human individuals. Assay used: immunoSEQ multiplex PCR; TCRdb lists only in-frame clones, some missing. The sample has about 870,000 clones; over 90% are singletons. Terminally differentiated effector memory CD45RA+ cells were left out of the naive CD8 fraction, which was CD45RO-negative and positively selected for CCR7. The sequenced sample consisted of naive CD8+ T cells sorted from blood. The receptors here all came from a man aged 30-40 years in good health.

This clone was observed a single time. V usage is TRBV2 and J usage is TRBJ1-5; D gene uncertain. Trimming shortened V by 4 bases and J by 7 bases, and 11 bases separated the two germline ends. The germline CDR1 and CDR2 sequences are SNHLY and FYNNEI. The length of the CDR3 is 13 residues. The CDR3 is CASSVGGWQPQHF. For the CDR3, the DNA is TGTGCCAGCAGTGTCGGAGGGTGGCAGCCCCAGCATTTT.

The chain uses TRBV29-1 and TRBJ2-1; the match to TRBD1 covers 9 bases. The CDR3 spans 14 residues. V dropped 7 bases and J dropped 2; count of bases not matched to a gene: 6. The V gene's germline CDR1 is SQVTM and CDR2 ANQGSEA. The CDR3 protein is CSAWDRAAYNEQFF. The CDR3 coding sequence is TGCAGCGCCTGGGACAGGGCAGCCTACAATGAGCAGTTCTTC.

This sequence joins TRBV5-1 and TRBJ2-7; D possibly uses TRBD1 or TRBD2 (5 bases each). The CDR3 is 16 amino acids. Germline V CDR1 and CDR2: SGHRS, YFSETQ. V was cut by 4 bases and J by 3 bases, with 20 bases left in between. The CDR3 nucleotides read TGCGCCAGCAGCCGGGATATCGGGACCAAGAGCTACGAGCAGTACTTC. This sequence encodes CASSRDIGTKSYEQYF.

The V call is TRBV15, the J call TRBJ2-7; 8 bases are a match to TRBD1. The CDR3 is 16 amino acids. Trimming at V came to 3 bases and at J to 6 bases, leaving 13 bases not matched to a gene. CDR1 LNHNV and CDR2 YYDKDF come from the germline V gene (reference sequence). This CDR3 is CATSRSGTGQWSEQYF. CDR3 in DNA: TGTGCCACCAGCAGGTCCGGGACAGGCCAGTGGAGCGAGCAGTACTTC. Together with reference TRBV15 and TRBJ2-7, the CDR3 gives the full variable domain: DAMVIQNPRYQVTQFGKPVTLSCSQTLNHNVMYWYQQKSSQAPKLLFHYYDKDFNNEADTPDNFQSRRPNTSFCFLDIRSPGLGDTAMYLCATSRSGTGQWSEQYFGPGTRLTVT.

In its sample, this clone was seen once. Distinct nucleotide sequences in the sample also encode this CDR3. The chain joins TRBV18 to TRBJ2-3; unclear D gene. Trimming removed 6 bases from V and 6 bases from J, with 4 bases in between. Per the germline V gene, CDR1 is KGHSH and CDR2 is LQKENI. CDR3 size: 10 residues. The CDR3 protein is CASSGDTQYF. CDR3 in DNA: TGTGCCAGCTCGGGGGATACGCAGTATTTT.

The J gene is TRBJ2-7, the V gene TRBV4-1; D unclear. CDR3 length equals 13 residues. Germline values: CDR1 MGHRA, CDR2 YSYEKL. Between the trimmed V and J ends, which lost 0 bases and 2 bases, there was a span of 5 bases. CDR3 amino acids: CASSQDFPYEQYF. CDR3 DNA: TGCGCCAGCAGCCAAGACTTTCCCTACGAGCAGTACTTC.

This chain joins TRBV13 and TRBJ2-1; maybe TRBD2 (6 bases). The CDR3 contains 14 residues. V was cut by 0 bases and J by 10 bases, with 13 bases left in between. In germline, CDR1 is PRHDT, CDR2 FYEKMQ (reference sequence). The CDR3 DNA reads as TGTGCCAGCAGCTTAGGGAGGAACGGGAGAGAGCAGTTCTTC. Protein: CASSLGRNGREQFF.

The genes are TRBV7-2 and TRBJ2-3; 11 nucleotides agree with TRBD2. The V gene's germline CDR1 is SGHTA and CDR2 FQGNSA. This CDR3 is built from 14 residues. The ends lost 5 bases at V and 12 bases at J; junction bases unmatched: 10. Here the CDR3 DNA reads TGTGCCAGCAGCCCCGCCCTACTAGCGGGAGCACAGTATTTT. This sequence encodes CASSPALLAGAQYF. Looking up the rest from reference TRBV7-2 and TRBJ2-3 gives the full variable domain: GAGVSQSPSNKVTEKGKDVELRCDPISGHTALYWYRQSLGQGLEFLIYFQGNSAPDKSGLPSDRFSAERTGGSVSTLTIQRTQQEDSAVYLCASSPALLAGAQYFGPGTRLTVL.

The CDR3 DNA reads TGTGCCAGCAGCTCATTATCCCGCGAGCAGTACTTC. Its translation: CASSSLSREQYF. The chain combines TRBV7-2 with TRBJ2-7; unclear D gene. Per the germline V gene, CDR1 is SGHTA and CDR2 is FQGNSA. Trimming removed 4 bases from V and 6 bases from J, with 10 bases in between. CDR3 size: 12 residues.

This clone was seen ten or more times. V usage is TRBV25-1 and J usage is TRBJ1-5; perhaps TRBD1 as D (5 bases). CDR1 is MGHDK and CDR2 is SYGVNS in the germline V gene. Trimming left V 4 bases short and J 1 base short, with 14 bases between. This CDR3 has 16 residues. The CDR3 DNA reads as TGTGCCAGCAGTGGCGCCCAGGGTCGGAGCAATCAGCCCCAGCATTTT. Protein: CASSGAQGRSNQPQHF.

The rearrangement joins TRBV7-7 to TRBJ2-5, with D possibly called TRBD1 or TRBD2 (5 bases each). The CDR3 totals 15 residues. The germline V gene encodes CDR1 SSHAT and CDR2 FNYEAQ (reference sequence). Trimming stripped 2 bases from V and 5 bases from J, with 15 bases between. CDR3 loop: CASSLFTSEGETQYF. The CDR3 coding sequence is TGTGCCAGCAGCTTATTTACATCCGAGGGGGAGACCCAGTACTTC. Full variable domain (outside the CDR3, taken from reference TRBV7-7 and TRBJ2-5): GAGVSQSPRYKVTKRGQDVTLRCDPISSHATLYWYQQALGQGPEFLTYFNYEAQPDKSGLPSDRFSAERPEGSISTLTIQRTEQRDSAMYRCASSLFTSEGETQYFGPGTRLLVL.

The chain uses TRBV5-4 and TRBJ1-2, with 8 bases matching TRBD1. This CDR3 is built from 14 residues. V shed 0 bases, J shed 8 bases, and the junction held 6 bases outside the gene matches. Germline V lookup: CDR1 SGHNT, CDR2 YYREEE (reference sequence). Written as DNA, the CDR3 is TGTGCCAGCAGCTTGGGGACAGGGCCTCGCGGCTACACCTTC. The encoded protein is CASSLGTGPRGYTF.

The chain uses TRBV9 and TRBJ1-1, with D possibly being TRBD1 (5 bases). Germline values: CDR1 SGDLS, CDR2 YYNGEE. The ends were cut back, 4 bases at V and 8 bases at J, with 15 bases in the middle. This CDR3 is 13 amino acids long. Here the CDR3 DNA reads TGTGCCAGCAGCAGCCCTAGGGGTTCCGAAGCTTTCTTT. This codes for CASSSPRGSEAFF. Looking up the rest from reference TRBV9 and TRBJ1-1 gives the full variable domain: DSGVTQTPKHLITATGQRVTLRCSPRSGDLSVYWYQQSLDQGLQFLIQYYNGEERAKGNILERFSAQQFPDLHSELNLSSLELGDSALYFCASSSPRGSEAFFGQGTRLTVV.

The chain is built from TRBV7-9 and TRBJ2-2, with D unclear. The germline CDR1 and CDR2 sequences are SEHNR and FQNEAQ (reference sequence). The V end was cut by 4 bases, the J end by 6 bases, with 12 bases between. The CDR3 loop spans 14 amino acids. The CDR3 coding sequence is TGTGCCAGCAGCTCCGGAGTGTCCCCCGGGGAGCTGTTTTTT. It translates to CASSSGVSPGELFF. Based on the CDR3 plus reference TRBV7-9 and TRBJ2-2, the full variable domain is DTGVSQNPRHKITKRGQNVTFRCDPISEHNRLYWYRQTLGQGPEFLTYFQNEAQLEKSRLLSDRFSAERPKGSFSTLEIQRTEQGDSAMYLCASSSGVSPGELFFGEGSRLTVL.

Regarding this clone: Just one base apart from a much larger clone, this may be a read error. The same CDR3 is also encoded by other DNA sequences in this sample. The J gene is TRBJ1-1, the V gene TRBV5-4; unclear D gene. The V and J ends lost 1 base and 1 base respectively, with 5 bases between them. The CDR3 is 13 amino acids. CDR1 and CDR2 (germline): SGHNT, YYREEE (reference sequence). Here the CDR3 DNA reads TGTGCCAGCAGCTTGACAGAGAACACTGAAGCTTTCTTT. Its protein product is CASSLTENTEAFF.

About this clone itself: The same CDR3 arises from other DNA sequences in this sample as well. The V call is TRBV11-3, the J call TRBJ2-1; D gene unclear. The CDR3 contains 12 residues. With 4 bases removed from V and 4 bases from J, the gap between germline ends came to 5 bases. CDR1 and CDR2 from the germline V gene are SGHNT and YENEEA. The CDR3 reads CASSSEYNEQFF. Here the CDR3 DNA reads TGTGCCAGCAGCTCAGAGTACAATGAGCAGTTCTTC.

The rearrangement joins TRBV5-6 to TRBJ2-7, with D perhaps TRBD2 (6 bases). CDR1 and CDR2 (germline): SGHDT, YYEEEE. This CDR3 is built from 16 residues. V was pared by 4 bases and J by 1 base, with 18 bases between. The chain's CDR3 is CASSPFREDWSYEQYF. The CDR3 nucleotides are TGTGCCAGCAGCCCTTTCAGGGAGGATTGGTCCTACGAGCAGTACTTC.

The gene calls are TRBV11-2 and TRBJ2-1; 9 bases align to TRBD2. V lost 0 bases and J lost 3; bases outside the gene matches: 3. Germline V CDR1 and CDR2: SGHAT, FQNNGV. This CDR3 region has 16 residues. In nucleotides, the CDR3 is TGTGCCAGCAGCTTAGATTGGACTAGCGTCTACAATGAGCAGTTCTTC. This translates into CASSLDWTSVYNEQFF.

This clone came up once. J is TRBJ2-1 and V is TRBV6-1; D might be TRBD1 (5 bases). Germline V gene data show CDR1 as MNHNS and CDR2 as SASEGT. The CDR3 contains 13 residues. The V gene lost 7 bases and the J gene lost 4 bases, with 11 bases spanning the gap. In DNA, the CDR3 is TGTGCCAGCATACTCCAGGGTTACAATGAGCAGTTCTTC. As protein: CASILQGYNEQFF.

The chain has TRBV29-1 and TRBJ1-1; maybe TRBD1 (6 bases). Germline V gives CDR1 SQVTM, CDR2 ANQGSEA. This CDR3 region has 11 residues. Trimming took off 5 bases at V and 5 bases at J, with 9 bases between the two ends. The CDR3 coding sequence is TGCAGCGTTCGGGGGCGGACTGAAGCTTTCTTT. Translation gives CSVRGRTEAFF.

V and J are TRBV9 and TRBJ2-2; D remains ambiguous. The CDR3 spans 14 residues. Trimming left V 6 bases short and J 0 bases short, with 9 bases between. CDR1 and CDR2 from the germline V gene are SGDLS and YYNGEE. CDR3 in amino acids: CASNAPANTGELFF. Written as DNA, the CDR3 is TGTGCCAGCAACGCACCCGCGAACACCGGGGAGCTGTTTTTT.

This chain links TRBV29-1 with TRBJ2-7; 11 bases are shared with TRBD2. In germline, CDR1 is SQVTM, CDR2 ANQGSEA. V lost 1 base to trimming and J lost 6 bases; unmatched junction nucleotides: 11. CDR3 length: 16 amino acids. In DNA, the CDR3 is TGCAGCGTTGAAGGCCAGGGATTACTAGCGGGAGTCGAGCAGTACTTC. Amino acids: CSVEGQGLLAGVEQYF.

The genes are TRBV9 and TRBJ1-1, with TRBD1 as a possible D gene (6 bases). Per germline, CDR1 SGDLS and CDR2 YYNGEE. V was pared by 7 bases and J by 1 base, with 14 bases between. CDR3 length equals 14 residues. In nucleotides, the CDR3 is TGTGCCAGCTCCTTAGGGGGGGCGAACACTGAAGCTTTCTTT. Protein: CASSLGGANTEAFF.

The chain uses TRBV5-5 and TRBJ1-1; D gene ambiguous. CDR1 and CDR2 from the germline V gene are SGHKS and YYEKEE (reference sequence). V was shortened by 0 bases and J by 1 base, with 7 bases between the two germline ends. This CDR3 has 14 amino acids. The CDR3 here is CASSLGTANTEAFF. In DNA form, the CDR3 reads TGTGCCAGCAGCTTGGGAACAGCGAACACTGAAGCTTTCTTT.

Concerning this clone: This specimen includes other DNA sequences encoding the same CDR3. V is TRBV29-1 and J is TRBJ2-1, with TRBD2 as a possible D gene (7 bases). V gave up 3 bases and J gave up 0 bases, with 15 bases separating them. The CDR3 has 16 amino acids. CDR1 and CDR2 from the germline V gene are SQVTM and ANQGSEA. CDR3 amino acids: CSVEGASGSSYNEQFF. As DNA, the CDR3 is TGCAGCGTTGAGGGGGCTAGCGGAAGCTCCTACAATGAGCAGTTCTTC.

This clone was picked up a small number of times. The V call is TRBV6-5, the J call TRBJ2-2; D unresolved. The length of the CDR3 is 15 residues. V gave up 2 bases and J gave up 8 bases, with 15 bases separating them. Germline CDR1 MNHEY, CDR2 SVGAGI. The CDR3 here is CASSYSFDWAGELFF. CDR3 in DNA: TGTGCCAGCAGTTACAGTTTTGATTGGGCGGGGGAGCTGTTTTTT.

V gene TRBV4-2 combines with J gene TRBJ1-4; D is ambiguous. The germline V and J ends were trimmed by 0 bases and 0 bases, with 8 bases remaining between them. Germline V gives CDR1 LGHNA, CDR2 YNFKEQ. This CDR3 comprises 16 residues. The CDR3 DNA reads TGTGCCAGCAGCCAAGACGTGGCGGCAACTAATGAAAAACTGTTTTTT. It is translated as CASSQDVAATNEKLFF.

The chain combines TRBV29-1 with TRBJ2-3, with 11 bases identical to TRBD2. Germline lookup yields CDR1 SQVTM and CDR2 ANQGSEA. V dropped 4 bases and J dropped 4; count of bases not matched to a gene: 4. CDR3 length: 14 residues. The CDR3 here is CSVASGRRADTQYF. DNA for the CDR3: TGCAGCGTTGCTAGCGGGAGGCGTGCAGATACGCAGTATTTT.

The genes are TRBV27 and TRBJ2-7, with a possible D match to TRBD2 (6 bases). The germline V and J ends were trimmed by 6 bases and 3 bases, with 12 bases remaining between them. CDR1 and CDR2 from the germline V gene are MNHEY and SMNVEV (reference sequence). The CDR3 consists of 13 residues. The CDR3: CASSPTRNYEQYF. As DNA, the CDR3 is TGTGCCAGCAGCCCGACTAGGAACTACGAGCAGTACTTC.

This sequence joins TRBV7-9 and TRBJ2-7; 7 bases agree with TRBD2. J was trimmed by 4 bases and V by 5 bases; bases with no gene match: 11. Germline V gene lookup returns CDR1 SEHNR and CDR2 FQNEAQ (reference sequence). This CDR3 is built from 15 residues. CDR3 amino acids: CASSPGTNGPYEQYF. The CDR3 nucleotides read TGTGCCAGCAGCCCCGGGACTAATGGGCCTTACGAGCAGTACTTC.

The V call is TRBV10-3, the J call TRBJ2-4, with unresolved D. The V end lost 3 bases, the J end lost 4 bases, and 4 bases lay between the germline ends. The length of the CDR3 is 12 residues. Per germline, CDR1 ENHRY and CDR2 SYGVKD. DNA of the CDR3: TGTGCCATCAGTGACGAGAAAAACATTCAGTACTTC. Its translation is CAISDEKNIQYF.

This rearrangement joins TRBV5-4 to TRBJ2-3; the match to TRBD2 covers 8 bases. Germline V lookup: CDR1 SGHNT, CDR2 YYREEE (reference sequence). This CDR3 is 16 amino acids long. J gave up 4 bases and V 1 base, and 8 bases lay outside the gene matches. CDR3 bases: TGTGCCAGCAGCTTGACGGGAGGGCCTCCGGCAGATACGCAGTATTTT. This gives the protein CASSLTGGPPADTQYF.